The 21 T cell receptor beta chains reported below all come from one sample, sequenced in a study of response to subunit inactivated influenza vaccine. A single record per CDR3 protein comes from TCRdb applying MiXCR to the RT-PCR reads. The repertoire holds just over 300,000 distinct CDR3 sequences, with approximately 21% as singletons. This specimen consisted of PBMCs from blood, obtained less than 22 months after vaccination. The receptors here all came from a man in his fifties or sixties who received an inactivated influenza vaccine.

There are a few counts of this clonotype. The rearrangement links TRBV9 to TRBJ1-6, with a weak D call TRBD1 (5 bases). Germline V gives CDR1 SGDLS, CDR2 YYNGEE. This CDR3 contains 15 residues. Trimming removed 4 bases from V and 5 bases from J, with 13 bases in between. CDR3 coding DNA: TGTGCCAGCAGCCCTCAGTACAGGAATAATTCACCCCTCCACTTT. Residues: CASSPQYRNNSPLHF.

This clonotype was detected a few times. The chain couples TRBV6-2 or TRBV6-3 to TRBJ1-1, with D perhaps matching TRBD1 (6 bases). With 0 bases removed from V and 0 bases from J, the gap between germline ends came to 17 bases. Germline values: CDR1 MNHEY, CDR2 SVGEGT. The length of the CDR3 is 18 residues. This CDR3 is CASSYSEQGPSLNTEAFF. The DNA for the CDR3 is TGTGCCAGCAGTTACTCGGAACAGGGACCTTCTTTGAACACTGAAGCTTTCTTT.

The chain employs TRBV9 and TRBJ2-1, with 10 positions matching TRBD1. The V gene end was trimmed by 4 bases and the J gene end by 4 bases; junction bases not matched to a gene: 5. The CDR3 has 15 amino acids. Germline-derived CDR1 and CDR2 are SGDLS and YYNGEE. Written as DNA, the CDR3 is TGTGCCAGCAGCCCCTCGGGACAGGGGTACAATGAGCAGTTCTTC. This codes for CASSPSGQGYNEQFF. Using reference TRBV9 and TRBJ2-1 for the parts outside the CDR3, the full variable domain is DSGVTQTPKHLITATGQRVTLRCSPRSGDLSVYWYQQSLDQGLQFLIQYYNGEERAKGNILERFSAQQFPDLHSELNLSSLELGDSALYFCASSPSGQGYNEQFFGPGTRLTVL.

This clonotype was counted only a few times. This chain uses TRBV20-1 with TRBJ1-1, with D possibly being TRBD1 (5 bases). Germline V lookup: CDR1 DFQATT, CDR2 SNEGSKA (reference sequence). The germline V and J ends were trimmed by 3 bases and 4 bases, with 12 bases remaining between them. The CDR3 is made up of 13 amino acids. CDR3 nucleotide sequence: TGCAGTGCTAGCTTGGGGGGGGGCACTGAAGCTTTCTTT. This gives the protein CSASLGGGTEAFF.

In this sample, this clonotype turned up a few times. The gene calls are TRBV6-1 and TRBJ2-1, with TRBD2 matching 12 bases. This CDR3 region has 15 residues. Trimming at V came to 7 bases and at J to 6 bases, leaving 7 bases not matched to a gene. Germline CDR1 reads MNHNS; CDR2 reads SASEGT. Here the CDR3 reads CASNSGLAGSNEQFF. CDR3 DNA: TGTGCCAGCAACAGTGGACTAGCGGGGTCCAATGAGCAGTTCTTC.

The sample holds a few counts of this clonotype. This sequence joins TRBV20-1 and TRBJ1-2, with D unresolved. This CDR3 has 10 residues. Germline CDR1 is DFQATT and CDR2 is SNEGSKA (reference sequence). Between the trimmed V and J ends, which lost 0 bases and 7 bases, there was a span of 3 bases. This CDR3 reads CSARDSGYTF. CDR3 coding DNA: TGCAGTGCTAGAGACAGTGGCTACACCTTC.

Here the CDR3 reads CASSSGEGDAEAFF. The CDR3 DNA sequence: TGCGCCAGCAGCTCAGGGGAGGGGGACGCTGAAGCTTTCTTT. The V call is TRBV5-1, the J call TRBJ1-1; D might be TRBD1 (6 bases). The germline gives CDR1 SGHRS, CDR2 YFSETQ. The V and J ends lost 3 bases and 6 bases respectively, with 15 bases between them. The CDR3 spans 14 residues.

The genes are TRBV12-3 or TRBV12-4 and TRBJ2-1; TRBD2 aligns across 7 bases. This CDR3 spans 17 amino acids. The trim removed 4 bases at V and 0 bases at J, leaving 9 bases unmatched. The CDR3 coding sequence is TGTGCCAGCAGTTCTGGGGGAGGGGAGGGCTCCTACAATGAGCAGTTCTTC. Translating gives CASSSGGGEGSYNEQFF.

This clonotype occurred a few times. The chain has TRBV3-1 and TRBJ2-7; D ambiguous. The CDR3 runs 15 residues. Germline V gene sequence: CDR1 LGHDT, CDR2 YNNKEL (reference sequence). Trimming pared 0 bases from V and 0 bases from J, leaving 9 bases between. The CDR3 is CASSQELHSSYEQYF. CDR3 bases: TGTGCCAGCAGCCAAGAACTTCACAGCTCCTACGAGCAGTACTTC.

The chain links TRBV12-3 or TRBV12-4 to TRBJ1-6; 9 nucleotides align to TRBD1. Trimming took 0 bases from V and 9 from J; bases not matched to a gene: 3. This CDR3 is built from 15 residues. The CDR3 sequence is CASSLAGQGSSPLHF. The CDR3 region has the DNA TGTGCCAGCAGTTTAGCGGGACAGGGAAGTTCACCCCTCCACTTT.

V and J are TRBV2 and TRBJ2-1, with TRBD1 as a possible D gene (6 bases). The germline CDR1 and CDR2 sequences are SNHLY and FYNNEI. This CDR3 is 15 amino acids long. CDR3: CAITIGGSQPHEQFF. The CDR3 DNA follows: TGTGCTATTACAATAGGGGGATCACAGCCCCATGAGCAGTTCTTC.

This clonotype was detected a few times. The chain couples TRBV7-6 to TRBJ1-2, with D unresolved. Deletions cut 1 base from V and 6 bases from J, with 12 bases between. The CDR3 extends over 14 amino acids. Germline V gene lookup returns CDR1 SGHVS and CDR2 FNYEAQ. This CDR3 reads CASSLGTAVDGYTF. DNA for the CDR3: TGTGCCAGCAGCTTAGGGACGGCCGTGGATGGCTACACCTTC.

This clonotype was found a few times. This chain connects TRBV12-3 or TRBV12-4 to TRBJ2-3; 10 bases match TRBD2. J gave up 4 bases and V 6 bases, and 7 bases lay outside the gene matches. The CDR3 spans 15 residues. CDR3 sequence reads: CASSRRAGGPDTQYF. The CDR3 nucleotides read TGTGCCAGCAGCCGAAGAGCGGGGGGGCCAGATACGCAGTATTTT.

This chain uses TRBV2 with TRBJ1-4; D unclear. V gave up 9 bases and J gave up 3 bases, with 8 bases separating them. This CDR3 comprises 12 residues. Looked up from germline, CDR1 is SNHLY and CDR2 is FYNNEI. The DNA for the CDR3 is TGTGCCAGTTGTTTGGCTAATGAAAAACTGTTTTTT. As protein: CASCLANEKLFF.

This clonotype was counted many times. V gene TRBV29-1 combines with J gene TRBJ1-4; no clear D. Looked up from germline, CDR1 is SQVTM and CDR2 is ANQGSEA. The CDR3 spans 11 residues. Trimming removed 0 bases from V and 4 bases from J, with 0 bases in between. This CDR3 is CSVEDNEKLFF. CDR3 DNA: TGCAGCGTTGAAGATAATGAAAAACTGTTTTTT.

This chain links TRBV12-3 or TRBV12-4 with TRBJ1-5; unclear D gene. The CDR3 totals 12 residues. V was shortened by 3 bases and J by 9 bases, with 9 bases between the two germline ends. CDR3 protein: CASSFGGMPQHF. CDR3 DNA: TGTGCCAGCAGTTTTGGAGGTATGCCCCAGCATTTT.

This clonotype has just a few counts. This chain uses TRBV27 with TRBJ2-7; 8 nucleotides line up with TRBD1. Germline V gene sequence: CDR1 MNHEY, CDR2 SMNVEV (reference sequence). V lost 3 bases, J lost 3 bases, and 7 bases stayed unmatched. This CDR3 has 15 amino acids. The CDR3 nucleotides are TGTGCCAGCAGTTTGAGTAGTGACAGGGGCTACGAGCAGTACTTC. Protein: CASSLSSDRGYEQYF.

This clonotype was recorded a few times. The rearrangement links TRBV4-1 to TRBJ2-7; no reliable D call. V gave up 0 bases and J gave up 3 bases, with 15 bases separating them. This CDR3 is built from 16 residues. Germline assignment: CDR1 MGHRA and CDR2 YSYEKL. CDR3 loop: CASSQDPEGRYYEQYF. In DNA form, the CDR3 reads TGCGCCAGCAGCCAAGATCCAGAAGGCCGCTACTACGAGCAGTACTTC.

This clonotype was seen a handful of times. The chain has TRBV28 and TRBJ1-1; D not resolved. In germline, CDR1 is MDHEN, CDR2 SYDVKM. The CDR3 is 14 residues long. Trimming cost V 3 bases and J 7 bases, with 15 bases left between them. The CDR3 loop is CASSFLTKGGEAFF. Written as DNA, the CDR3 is TGTGCCAGCAGTTTTTTGACCAAAGGAGGTGAAGCTTTCTTT.

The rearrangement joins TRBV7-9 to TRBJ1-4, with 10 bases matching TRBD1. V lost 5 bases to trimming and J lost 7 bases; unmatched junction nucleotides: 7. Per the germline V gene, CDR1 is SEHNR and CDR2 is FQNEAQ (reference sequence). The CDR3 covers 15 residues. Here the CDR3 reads CASSPTGQGTEKLFF. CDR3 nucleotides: TGTGCCAGCAGCCCCACGGGACAGGGGACTGAAAAACTGTTTTTT.

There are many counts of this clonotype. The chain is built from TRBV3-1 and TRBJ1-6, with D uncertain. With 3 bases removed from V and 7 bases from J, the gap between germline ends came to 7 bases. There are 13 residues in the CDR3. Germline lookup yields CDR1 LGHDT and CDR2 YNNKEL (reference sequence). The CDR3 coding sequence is TGTGCCAGCAGCCAGGGATCGAATTCACCCCTCCACTTT. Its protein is CASSQGSNSPLHF.